The present T cell receptor beta chain was sequenced within a study of blood T cell repertoires in COVID-19. Background on the study: PBMCs, B-cell-depleted T cells, or T cells provided the cDNA or gDNA that made up the material.

Generated by immunoSEQ multiplex PCR, the TCRdb table keeps only in-frame clones and is missing some. The table includes over 70,000 clones, around 88% detected once. V was clipped by 2 bases and J by 4 bases, with 19 bases between them. The CDR3 loop spans 17 amino acids. The V and J genes are TRBV23-1 and TRBJ2-3; D is ambiguous. TRBV23-1 is an ORF, and what it does is uncertain. The clonotype originates from a woman of 80 years or more with acute or convalescent COVID-19. The sequenced sample consisted of peripheral blood. The CDR3 nucleotides read TGCGCCAGCAGTCAAGTACCAGCGCAAGTTGACCCAGATACGCAGTATTTT. Protein sequence: CASSQVPAQVDPDTQYF.